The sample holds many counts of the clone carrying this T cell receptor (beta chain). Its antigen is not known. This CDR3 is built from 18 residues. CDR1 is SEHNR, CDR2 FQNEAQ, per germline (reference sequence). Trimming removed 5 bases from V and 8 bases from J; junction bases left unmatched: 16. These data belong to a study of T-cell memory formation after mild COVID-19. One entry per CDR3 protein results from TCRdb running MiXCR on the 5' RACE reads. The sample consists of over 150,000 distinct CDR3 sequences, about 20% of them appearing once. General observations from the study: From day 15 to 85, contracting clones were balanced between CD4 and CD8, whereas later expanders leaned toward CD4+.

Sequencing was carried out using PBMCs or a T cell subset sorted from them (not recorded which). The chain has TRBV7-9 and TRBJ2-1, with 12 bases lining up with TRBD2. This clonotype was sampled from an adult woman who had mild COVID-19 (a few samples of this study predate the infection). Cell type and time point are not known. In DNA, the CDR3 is TGTGCCAGCAGCATACCTTTTTTGACTAGCGGGAGTTTGCATGAGCAGTTCTTC. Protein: CASSIPFLTSGSLHEQFF.